Given below is one T cell receptor (beta chain) in context. What it recognizes is unknown. Trimming took 2 bases from V and 3 from J; bases not matched to a gene: 2. The length of the CDR3 is 15 residues. Per germline, CDR1 SGHVS and CDR2 FNYEAQ. This specimen belongs to a study of cytomegalovirus exposure and HLA in healthy donors. The study ran its PCR with 60 Vbeta and 13 Jbeta primers. The assay was immunoSEQ multiplex PCR, and TCRdb's table has in-frame clones only and misses some. Here the sample spans 90,000 to 150,000 clones, roughly 82% being singletons. Notes on the study in general: Presence/absence analyses assumed roughly uniform sequencing depth across donors, which may not hold. A highly shared variant cluster was judged a likely technical artifact.

Specimen: PBMCs. This receptor was taken from a woman younger than 35 in good health and CMV-seronegative. This rearrangement joins TRBV7-6 to TRBJ1-3; TRBD1 agrees at 9 bases. DNA of the CDR3: TGTGCCAGCAGCTTAAGGGACAGGGTTGGAAACACCATATATTTT. It is translated as CASSLRDRVGNTIYF.